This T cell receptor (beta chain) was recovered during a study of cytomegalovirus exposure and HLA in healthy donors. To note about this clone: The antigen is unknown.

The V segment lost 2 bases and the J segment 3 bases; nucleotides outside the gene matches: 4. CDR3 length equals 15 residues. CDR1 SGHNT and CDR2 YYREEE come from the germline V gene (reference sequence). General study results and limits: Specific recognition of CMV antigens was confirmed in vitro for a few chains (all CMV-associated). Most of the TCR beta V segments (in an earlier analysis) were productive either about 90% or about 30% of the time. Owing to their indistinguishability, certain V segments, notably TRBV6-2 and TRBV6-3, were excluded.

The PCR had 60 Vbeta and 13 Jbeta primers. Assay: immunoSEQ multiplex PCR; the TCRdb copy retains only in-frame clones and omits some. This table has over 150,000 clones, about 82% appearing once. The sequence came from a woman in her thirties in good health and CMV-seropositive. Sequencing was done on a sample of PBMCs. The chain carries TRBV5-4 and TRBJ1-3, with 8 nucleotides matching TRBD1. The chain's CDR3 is CASSLDRGGGNTIYF. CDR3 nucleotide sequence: TGTGCCAGCAGCTTAGACAGGGGAGGTGGAAACACCATATATTTT.